The 31 T cell receptor beta chains given below trace back to one sample, sequenced in a study of long-term antiretroviral therapy in people with HIV. The immunoSEQ assay was v3.0, run at survey level. Produced via immunoSEQ multiplex PCR; TCRdb's table is partial and in-frame only. Among 25,000 to 35,000 clones listed, 60% to 85% were seen once. This sample comprised unsorted PBMCs, obtained 3.1 years after starting antiretroviral therapy. These receptors came from a woman between 45 and 60 years old with HIV.

This clone was counted a few times. The CDR3, as DNA: TGTGCCAGCAGCTTAGATGGACCCTACGAGCAGTACTTC. Encoded protein: CASSLDGPYEQYF. This chain uses TRBV11-2 with TRBJ2-7, with D unresolved. The germline V gene encodes CDR1 SGHAT and CDR2 FQNNGV. The length of the CDR3 is 13 residues. The V and J ends lost 0 bases and 2 bases respectively, with 5 bases between them.

The genes are TRBV5-6 and TRBJ2-2; TRBD1 aligns across 10 bases. V shed 2 bases and J 7 bases; nucleotides not matched to a gene: 8. The CDR3 has 16 residues. Germline V CDR1 and CDR2: SGHDT, YYEEEE. The CDR3 reads CASSLRQGASVGELFF. The CDR3 DNA reads TGTGCCAGCAGCTTAAGACAGGGGGCAAGTGTCGGGGAGCTGTTTTTT.

This clone came up a few times. The CDR3 protein is CASSLRYGGTAKDSPLHF. The CDR3 DNA reads as TGCGCCAGCAGCTTGAGGTATGGGGGAACAGCAAAGGATTCACCCCTCCACTTT. This chain joins TRBV5-1 and TRBJ1-6; TRBD1 is a possible D gene (5 bases). This CDR3 spans 18 amino acids. The germline V gene encodes CDR1 SGHRS and CDR2 YFSETQ. V was cut by 1 base and J by 8 bases, with 22 bases left in between.

The V call is TRBV5-1, the J call TRBJ2-7, with 11 bases identical to TRBD2. This CDR3 is 16 amino acids long. CDR1 and CDR2 (germline): SGHRS, YFSETQ. The junction had 8 bases not matched to a gene; V was cut back by 4 bases and J by 2 bases. The CDR3 region is CASSPGASGGTYEQYF. The CDR3 DNA follows: TGCGCCAGCAGCCCTGGGGCTAGCGGGGGGACCTACGAGCAGTACTTC.

V and J are TRBV14 and TRBJ2-3, with D tentatively TRBD2 (6 bases). This CDR3 comprises 14 residues. Germline loops: CDR1 SGHDN, CDR2 FVKESK. V lost 4 bases, J lost 2 bases, and 10 bases lay in between. The CDR3 region has the DNA TGTGCCAGCAGCCCGTCGGGAGTCACAGATACGCAGTATTTT. Protein sequence: CASSPSGVTDTQYF.

This clone has just a few counts. The chain combines TRBV11-3 with TRBJ1-3; weak D call: TRBD1 (6 bases). The CDR3 has 16 residues. Trimming left V 6 bases short and J 0 bases short, with 15 bases between. The germline gives CDR1 SGHNT, CDR2 YENEEA. This CDR3 is CASRSITGISGNTIYF. CDR3 nucleotide sequence: TGTGCCAGCAGATCGATTACAGGGATCTCTGGAAACACCATATATTTT. Together with reference TRBV11-3 and TRBJ1-3, the CDR3 gives the full variable domain: EAGVVQSPRYKIIEKKQPVAFWCNPISGHNTLYWYLQNLGQGPELLIRYENEEAVDDSQLPKDRFSAERLKGVDSTLKIQPAELGDSAVYLCASRSITGISGNTIYFGEGSWLTVV.

This clone ranks as medium-sized. The chain has TRBV11-1 and TRBJ1-2; no clear D gene. V was shortened by 5 bases and J by 4 bases, with 17 bases between the two germline ends. The CDR3 extends over 15 amino acids. The germline CDR1 and CDR2 sequences are SGHAT and FQDESV (reference sequence). In DNA, the CDR3 is TGTGCCAGCAGCCTTGGTAATCGGGGTACCTATGGCTACACCTTC. This sequence encodes CASSLGNRGTYGYTF. Variable domain in full (rest from reference TRBV11-1 and TRBJ1-2): EAEVAQSPRYKITEKSQAVAFWCDPISGHATLYWYRQILGQGPELLVQFQDESVVDDSQLPKDRFSAERLKGVDSTLKIQPAELGDSAMYLCASSLGNRGTYGYTFGSGTRLTVV.

V is TRBV5-5 and J is TRBJ2-2, with TRBD2 matching 7 bases. The CDR3 length is 14 residues. Germline assignment: CDR1 SGHKS and CDR2 YYEKEE (reference sequence). V shed 5 bases and J 0 bases; nucleotides not matched to a gene: 1. CDR3 residues: CASRGTTNTGELFF. DNA of the CDR3: TGTGCCAGCAGGGGGACTACGAACACCGGGGAGCTGTTTTTT.

The rearrangement uses TRBV2 and TRBJ1-1; 7 bases align to TRBD1. In germline, CDR1 is SNHLY, CDR2 FYNNEI. The CDR3 runs to 13 residues. V was clipped by 6 bases and J by 1 base; unmatched bases: 2. In DNA, the CDR3 is TGTGCCAGCAGCAGGGACAGGAACACTGAAGCTTTCTTT. Translating it yields CASSRDRNTEAFF.

This chain links TRBV11-2 with TRBJ1-4; D remains ambiguous. Per germline, CDR1 SGHAT and CDR2 FQNNGV. CDR3 length equals 14 residues. The germline V and J ends were trimmed by 0 bases and 11 bases, with 13 bases remaining between them. This chain's CDR3 is CASSLEMVQPKLFF. The CDR3 DNA reads TGTGCCAGCAGCTTAGAAATGGTACAGCCTAAACTGTTTTTT.

The chain combines TRBV19 with TRBJ1-2, with D possibly TRBD1 on 5 matching bases. The CDR3 has 15 residues. Looked up from germline, CDR1 is LNHDA and CDR2 is SQIVND (reference sequence). V was pared by 3 bases and J by 2 bases, with 13 bases between. The DNA of the CDR3 is TGTGCCAGTAGTATTGAGGAGGGGCAGAACTATGGCTACACCTTC. This translates into CASSIEEGQNYGYTF.

The V call is TRBV7-3, the J call TRBJ2-3; possibly TRBD1 for D (5 bases). The CDR3 consists of 17 residues. The germline gives CDR1 SGHTA, CDR2 FQGTGA. The germline V and J ends were trimmed by 2 bases and 2 bases, with 17 bases remaining between them. This chain's CDR3 is CASSLPYSGFFTDTQYF. As DNA, the CDR3 is TGTGCCAGCAGCTTACCCTATTCAGGGTTTTTCACAGATACGCAGTATTTT.

This clone appeared a single time. J is TRBJ1-4 and V is TRBV19, with a possible D match to TRBD1 (5 bases). V lost 2 bases and J 8 bases, leaving 15 bases between the germline ends. The germline V gene encodes CDR1 LNHDA and CDR2 SQIVND (reference sequence). The CDR3 extends over 15 amino acids. The CDR3 sequence is CASSIRRQSKEKLFF. The CDR3, as DNA: TGTGCCAGTAGTATAAGAAGACAGAGTAAAGAAAAACTGTTTTTT. The full variable domain, completed using reference TRBV19 and TRBJ1-4, is DGGITQSPKYLFRKEGQNVTLSCEQNLNHDAMYWYRQDPGQGLRLIYYSQIVNDFQKGDIAEGYSVSREKKESFPLTVTSAQKNPTAFYLCASSIRRQSKEKLFFGSGTQLSVL.

The chain has TRBV2 and TRBJ1-1; D remains ambiguous. V was cut by 7 bases and J by 4 bases, with 7 bases left in between. This CDR3 has 11 residues. Germline assignment: CDR1 SNHLY and CDR2 FYNNEI. CDR3 sequence (DNA): TGTGCCAGCAAGGGTATCACTGAAGCTTTCTTT. Amino acid sequence: CASKGITEAFF.

V gene TRBV6-6 combines with J gene TRBJ1-4, with D hard to call. Germline CDR1 is MNHNY and CDR2 is SVGAGI (reference sequence). The V and J ends lost 11 bases and 7 bases respectively, with 17 bases between them. The CDR3 contains 13 residues. The CDR3 nucleotides read TGTGCCGGTCGGGCCATAAGAGGTGAAAAACTGTTTTTT. It yields the protein CAGRAIRGEKLFF.

The CDR3 loop is CASSLMIEVDEQFF. The CDR3 DNA reads TGCGCCAGCAGCTTGATGATAGAAGTCGATGAGCAGTTCTTC. The V gene is TRBV5-1, the J gene TRBJ2-1; D ambiguous. Germline CDR1 reads SGHRS; CDR2 reads YFSETQ. This CDR3 region has 14 residues. Trimming took 1 base from V and 8 from J, leaving 13 bases between them.

This sequence joins TRBV6-5 and TRBJ1-3; TRBD1 aligns across 9 bases. CDR1 is MNHEY, CDR2 SVGAGI, per germline. This CDR3 has 14 amino acids. The trim removed 6 bases at V and 8 bases at J, leaving 8 bases unmatched. The CDR3 DNA reads as TGTGCCAGCAGGCCGGGACAGGGAGTCTACACCATATATTTT. It codes for CASRPGQGVYTIYF.

Points on this clone: The sample holds other DNA sequences that translate to the same CDR3. The chain uses TRBV29-1 and TRBJ2-7; D is unresolved. V was pared by 4 bases and J by 0 bases, with 10 bases between. Germline CDR1 and CDR2: SQVTM and ANQGSEA. There are 13 residues in the CDR3. The DNA for the CDR3 is TGCAGCGTTGCTTTCTCCGGCTCCTACGAGCAGTACTTC. Protein product: CSVAFSGSYEQYF.

The rearrangement links TRBV19 to TRBJ2-2; tentative D call: TRBD2 (6 bases). Germline assignment: CDR1 LNHDA and CDR2 SQIVND (reference sequence). The CDR3 has 16 residues. The V and J ends lost 3 bases and 3 bases respectively, with 14 bases between them. The DNA of the CDR3 is TGTGCCAGTAGTATCTGGTGGAGGGGAGACACCGGGGAGCTGTTTTTT. Translating it yields CASSIWWRGDTGELFF.

This clone was observed once. This chain connects TRBV19 to TRBJ2-5; either TRBD1 or TRBD2 may supply D (5 bases each). Germline values: CDR1 LNHDA, CDR2 SQIVND (reference sequence). The V end was cut by 4 bases, the J end by 7 bases, with 22 bases between. This CDR3 spans 16 amino acids. CDR3 nucleotides: TGTGCCAGTAGTACTGGGACCAACAAATATCAGAGGACCCAGTACTTC. It codes for CASSTGTNKYQRTQYF.

The chain is built from TRBV7-3 and TRBJ2-1, with D maybe TRBD2 (5 bases). Germline assignment: CDR1 SGHTA and CDR2 FQGTGA. V was clipped by 8 bases and J by 3 bases, with 14 bases between them. The CDR3 contains 14 residues. The CDR3, as DNA: TGTGCCAGCGGGGATGGAGGACTCTACAATGAGCAGTTCTTC. Translation gives CASGDGGLYNEQFF.

The V call is TRBV12-5, the J call TRBJ2-3; D might be TRBD2 (5 bases). The CDR3 runs 14 residues. Germline CDR1 reads LGHNT; CDR2 reads FRNRAP. V lost 1 base to trimming and J lost 5 bases, with 10 bases between them. DNA of the CDR3: TGTGCTAGTGGTTTGGCCACTAGACGAGATACGCAGTATTTT. Translated: CASGLATRRDTQYF.

The chain uses TRBV28 and TRBJ2-3; 10 bases are a match to TRBD2. The CDR3 extends over 16 amino acids. The V and J ends lost 4 bases and 5 bases, in that order; junction bases with no gene match: 9. The V gene's germline CDR1 is MDHEN and CDR2 SYDVKM. The CDR3 is CASSYTSGASGDTQYF. CDR3 DNA: TGTGCCAGCAGTTACACTAGCGGGGCGTCCGGAGATACGCAGTATTTT. Complete variable domain (other parts from reference TRBV28 and TRBJ2-3): DVKVTQSSRYLVKRTGEKVFLECVQDMDHENMFWYRQDPGLGLRLIYFSYDVKMKEKGDIPEGYSVSREKKERFSLILESASTNQTSMYLCASSYTSGASGDTQYFGPGTRLTVL.

This clone was observed a few times. The CDR3 loop reads CASSQDFEKLFF. The CDR3 DNA reads as TGCGCCAGCAGCCAAGACTTTGAAAAACTGTTTTTT. J is TRBJ1-4 and V is TRBV4-1; no definite D call. Trimming stripped 0 bases from V and 7 bases from J, with 3 bases between. Germline lookup yields CDR1 MGHRA and CDR2 YSYEKL. The length of the CDR3 is 12 residues.

This sequence joins TRBV10-3 and TRBJ2-1, with D unresolved. CDR1 is ENHRY, CDR2 SYGVKD, per germline. This CDR3 has 14 amino acids. The V gene lost 0 bases and the J gene lost 1 base, with 4 bases spanning the gap. The CDR3 here is CAISESASYNEQFF. In nucleotides, the CDR3 is TGTGCCATCAGTGAGTCCGCTTCCTACAATGAGCAGTTCTTC.

J is TRBJ1-3 and V is TRBV5-1, with D possibly being TRBD1 (6 bases). This CDR3 region has 15 residues. From germline, CDR1 is SGHRS and CDR2 YFSETQ. Between the trimmed V and J ends, which lost 2 bases and 0 bases, there was a span of 9 bases. The CDR3 DNA follows: TGCGCCAGCAGCTTACAGGGTCGCTCTGGAAACACCATATATTTT. Translating it yields CASSLQGRSGNTIYF.

This chain joins TRBV7-7 and TRBJ1-1, with D unresolved. Germline assignment: CDR1 SSHAT and CDR2 FNYEAQ (reference sequence). The length of the CDR3 is 14 residues. Trimming took off 1 base at V and 1 base at J, with 7 bases between the two ends. CDR3 sequence reads: CASSLERRNTEAFF. The CDR3 nucleotides read TGTGCCAGCAGCTTAGAACGGCGGAACACTGAAGCTTTCTTT.

The chain couples TRBV7-6 to TRBJ2-1; 11 bases align to TRBD2. Trimming cost V 1 base and J 5 bases; bases outside gene matches: 7. This CDR3 is built from 17 residues. CDR1 is SGHVS, CDR2 FNYEAQ, per germline. For the CDR3, the DNA is TGTGCCAGCAGCTTAGGCCCTTTAGCGGGGGGGGACAATGAGCAGTTCTTC. Translating gives CASSLGPLAGGDNEQFF.

V gene TRBV19 combines with J gene TRBJ1-4; 9 bases are a match to TRBD1. The germline gives CDR1 LNHDA, CDR2 SQIVND (reference sequence). J was trimmed by 7 bases and V by 6 bases; bases with no gene match: 3. This CDR3 comprises 13 residues. The CDR3 protein is CASRGQGFEKLFF. The CDR3 DNA sequence: TGTGCCAGTAGGGGACAGGGATTTGAAAAACTGTTTTTT. Based on the CDR3 plus reference TRBV19 and TRBJ1-4, the full variable domain is DGGITQSPKYLFRKEGQNVTLSCEQNLNHDAMYWYRQDPGQGLRLIYYSQIVNDFQKGDIAEGYSVSREKKESFPLTVTSAQKNPTAFYLCASRGQGFEKLFFGSGTQLSVL.

Only a few counts were recorded for this clone. V usage is TRBV10-2 and J usage is TRBJ2-7; possible D gene TRBD1, 7 bases. V was shortened by 11 bases and J by 3 bases, with 14 bases between the two germline ends. CDR1 and CDR2 (germline): WSHSY, SAAADI. This CDR3 contains 12 residues. The CDR3 loop is CAARQGGYEQYF. The DNA for the CDR3 is TGCGCCGCCCGACAGGGAGGCTACGAGCAGTACTTC.

The genes are TRBV7-6 and TRBJ1-2; D may be TRBD1 (6 bases). Germline-derived CDR1 and CDR2 are SGHVS and FNYEAQ. The CDR3 covers 15 residues. The germline V and J ends were trimmed by 5 bases and 2 bases, with 15 bases remaining between them. The CDR3 DNA sequence: TGTGCCAGCAGCCCGTTGGGACATCTAAACTATGGCTACACCTTC. It yields the protein CASSPLGHLNYGYTF.